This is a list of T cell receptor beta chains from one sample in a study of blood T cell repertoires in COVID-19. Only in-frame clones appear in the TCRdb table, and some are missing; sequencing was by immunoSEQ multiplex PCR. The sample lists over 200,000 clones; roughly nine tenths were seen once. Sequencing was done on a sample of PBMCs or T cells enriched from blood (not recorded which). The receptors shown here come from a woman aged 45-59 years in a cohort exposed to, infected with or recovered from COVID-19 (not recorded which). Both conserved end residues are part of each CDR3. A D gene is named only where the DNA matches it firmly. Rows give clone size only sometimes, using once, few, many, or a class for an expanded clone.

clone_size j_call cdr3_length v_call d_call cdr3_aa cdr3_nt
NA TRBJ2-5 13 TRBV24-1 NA CATSTGFTETQYF TGTGCCACGAGCACAGGGTTTACGGAGACCCAGTACTTC
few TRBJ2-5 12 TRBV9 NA CASSVPSETQYF TGTGCCAGCAGCGTACCGTCGGAGACCCAGTACTTC
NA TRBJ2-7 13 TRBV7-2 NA CASRPSARGEQYF TGTGCCAGCAGACCTAGCGCCCGGGGGGAGCAGTACTTC
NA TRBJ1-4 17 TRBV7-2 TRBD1 CASSRGQGGLPNEKLFF TGTGCCAGCAGTCGCGGACAGGGGGGACTGCCTAATGAAAAACTGTTTTTT
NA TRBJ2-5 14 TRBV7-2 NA CASSPSVRAETQYF TGTGCCAGCAGCCCATCCGTGAGGGCAGAGACCCAGTACTTC
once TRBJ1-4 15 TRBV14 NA CASRNKLGANEKLFF TGTGCCAGCAGAAACAAGTTAGGGGCTAATGAAAAACTGTTTTTT
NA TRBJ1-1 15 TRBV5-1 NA CASSLVIGGDTEAFF TGCGCCAGCAGCTTGGTAATCGGGGGAGACACTGAAGCTTTCTTT
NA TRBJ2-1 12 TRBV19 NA CASSILGGFEFF TGTGCCAGTAGTATATTAGGGGGTTTTGAGTTCTTC
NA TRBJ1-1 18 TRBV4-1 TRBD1 CASSQGPRGDRLNTEAFF TGCGCCAGCAGCCAAGGCCCAAGAGGGGACAGGCTGAACACTGAAGCTTTCTTT
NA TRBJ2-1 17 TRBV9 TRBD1 CASSVALWDRGSNEQFF TGTGCCAGCAGCGTAGCATTGTGGGACAGGGGATCGAATGAGCAGTTCTTC
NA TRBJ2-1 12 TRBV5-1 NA CASNTGLAEQFF TGCGCCAGCAATACAGGCCTGGCTGAGCAGTTCTTC
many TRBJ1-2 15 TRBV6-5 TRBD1 CASSLQGHDLYGYTF TGTGCCAGCAGTTTACAGGGGCACGATCTCTATGGCTACACCTTC
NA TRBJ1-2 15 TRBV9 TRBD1 CASSVEVGGNYGYTF TGTGCCAGCAGCGTAGAAGTAGGGGGCAACTATGGCTACACCTTC
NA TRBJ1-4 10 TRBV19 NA CASRGEKLFF TGTGCCAGTCGAGGGGAAAAACTGTTTTTT
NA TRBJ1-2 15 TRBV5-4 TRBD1 CASRSTGGADYGYTF TGTGCCAGCAGAAGTACAGGGGGCGCCGACTATGGCTACACCTTC
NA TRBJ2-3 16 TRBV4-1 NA CASSQDMRQLWDTQYF TGCGCCAGCAGCCAAGATATGCGACAGCTATGGGATACGCAGTATTTT
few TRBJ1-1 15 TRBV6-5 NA CASRSRLGARTEAFF TGTGCCAGCAGGTCCCGACTGGGGGCTCGAACTGAAGCTTTCTTT
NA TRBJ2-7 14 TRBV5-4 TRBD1 CASSLEGARYEQYF TGTGCCAGCAGCTTGGAGGGGGCGCGGTACGAGCAGTACTTC
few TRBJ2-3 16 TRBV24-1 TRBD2 CATRHILAGGPDTQYF TGTGCCACCAGGCACATACTAGCGGGGGGGCCAGATACGCAGTATTTT
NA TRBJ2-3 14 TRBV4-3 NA CASSQGQEADTQYF TGCGCCAGCAGCCAAGGACAGGAGGCAGATACGCAGTATTTT
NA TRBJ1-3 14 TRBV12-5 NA CASATGIPGNTIYF TGTGCTAGTGCCACAGGAATCCCTGGAAACACCATATATTTT
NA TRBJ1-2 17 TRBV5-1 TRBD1 CASSLAERSGTGPGYTF TGCGCCAGCAGCTTGGCGGAGAGATCCGGGACAGGGCCTGGCTACACCTTC
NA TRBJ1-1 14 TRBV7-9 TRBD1 CASSYGQANTEAFF TGTGCCAGCAGCTACGGACAGGCGAACACTGAAGCTTTCTTT
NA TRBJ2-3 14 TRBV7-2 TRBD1 CASSSQGRADTQYF TGTGCCAGCAGCTCACAGGGGCGGGCAGATACGCAGTATTTT
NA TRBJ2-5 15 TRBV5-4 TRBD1 CASSSTGGGQETQYF TGTGCCAGCAGCTCAACAGGGGGCGGGCAAGAGACCCAGTACTTC
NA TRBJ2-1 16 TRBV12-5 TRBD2 CASGLWLGGGVSEQFF TGTGCTAGTGGTTTGTGGTTAGGCGGGGGGGTGTCTGAGCAGTTCTTC
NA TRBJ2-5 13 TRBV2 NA CASTTGYQETQYF TGTGCCAGCACGACGGGGTACCAAGAGACCCAGTACTTC
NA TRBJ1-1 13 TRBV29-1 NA CSVEPQTGFGAFF TGCAGCGTTGAACCCCAAACGGGTTTTGGAGCTTTCTTT
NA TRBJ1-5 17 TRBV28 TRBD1 CASSRYRGDYSNQPQHF TGTGCCAGCAGTAGATACAGGGGAGATTATAGCAATCAGCCCCAGCATTTT
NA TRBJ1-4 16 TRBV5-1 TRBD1 CASSRPGTATNEKLFF TGCGCCAGCAGCCGTCCCGGGACAGCGACTAATGAAAAACTGTTTTTT
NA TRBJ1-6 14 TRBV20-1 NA CSASRQGGNSPLHF TGCAGTGCTAGTCGGCAGGGTGGAAATTCACCCCTCCACTTT
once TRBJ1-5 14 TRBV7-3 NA CASSLGTTNQPQHF TGTGCCAGCAGCTTAGGGACAACTAATCAGCCCCAGCATTTT
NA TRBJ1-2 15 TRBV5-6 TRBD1 CASSLDRGDWYGYTF TGTGCCAGCAGCTTGGACAGGGGAGACTGGTATGGCTACACCTTC
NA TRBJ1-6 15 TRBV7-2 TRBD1 CASSLGQGHNSPLHF TGTGCCAGCAGCCTTGGACAGGGACATAATTCACCCCTCCACTTT
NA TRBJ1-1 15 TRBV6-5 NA CASSYSGRSNTEAFF TGTGCCAGCAGTTACTCAGGGAGGTCAAACACTGAAGCTTTCTTT
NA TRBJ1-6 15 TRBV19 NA CASTPSESASSPLHF TGTGCCAGTACCCCCTCGGAGTCCGCAAGTTCACCCCTCCACTTT
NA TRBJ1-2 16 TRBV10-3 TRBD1 CAISESGQGRNYGYTF TGTGCCATCAGTGAGTCGGGACAGGGCAGAAACTATGGCTACACCTTC
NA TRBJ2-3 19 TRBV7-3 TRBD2 CASSLTSGGKAGATDTQYF TGTGCCAGCAGCTTAACGTCCGGTGGTAAAGCGGGGGCCACAGATACGCAGTATTTT
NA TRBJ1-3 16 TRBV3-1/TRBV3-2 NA CASSQGPQNSGNTIYF TGTGCCAGCAGCCAAGGCCCACAGAACTCTGGAAACACCATATATTTT
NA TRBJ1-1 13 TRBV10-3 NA CAIQGPMNTEAFF TGTGCCATCCAGGGCCCCATGAACACTGAAGCTTTCTTT
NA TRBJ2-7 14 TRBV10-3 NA CAISDLVSAYEQYF TGTGCCATCAGTGACCTCGTGTCTGCCTACGAGCAGTACTTC
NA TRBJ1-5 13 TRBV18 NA CASSPPGGQPQHF TGTGCCAGCTCACCACCGGGGGGTCAGCCCCAGCATTTT
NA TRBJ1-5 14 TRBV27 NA CASSSDTNYQPQHF TGTGCCAGCAGTTCGGACACCAATTATCAGCCCCAGCATTTT
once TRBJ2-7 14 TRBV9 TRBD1 CASSVGQGAYEQYF TGTGCCAGCAGCGTAGGACAGGGGGCCTACGAGCAGTACTTC
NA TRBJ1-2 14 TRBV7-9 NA CASSLPVGSYGYTF TGTGCCAGCAGCTTACCGGTGGGCTCGTATGGCTACACCTTC
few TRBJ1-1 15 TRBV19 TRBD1 CASIPGGHLNTEAFF TGTGCCAGTATTCCAGGGGGCCACCTGAACACTGAAGCTTTCTTT
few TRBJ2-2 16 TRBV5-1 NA CASSLVAGAGAGELFF TGCGCCAGCAGCTTGGTTGCGGGGGCTGGCGCCGGGGAGCTGTTTTTT
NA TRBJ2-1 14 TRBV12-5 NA CASGFGLHSNEQFF TGTGCTAGTGGTTTCGGCCTCCACAGCAATGAGCAGTTCTTC
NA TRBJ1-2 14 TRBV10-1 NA CATGPRGYHYGYTF TGCGCCACCGGACCACGGGGGTACCACTATGGCTACACCTTC
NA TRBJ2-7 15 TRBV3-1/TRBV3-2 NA CASSQVVFGGSMQYF TGTGCCAGCAGCCAAGTGGTCTTCGGAGGGTCGATGCAGTACTTC
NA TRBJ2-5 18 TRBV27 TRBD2 CASSHYPSGEVVWETQYF TGTGCCAGCAGTCACTATCCTAGCGGGGAAGTGGTCTGGGAGACCCAGTACTTC